This T cell receptor beta chain stems from a study of OX40 agonist ivuxolimab in advanced cancers. Method: immunoSEQ multiplex PCR; TCRdb's copy keeps in-frame clones and lacks some. The table has almost 70,000 clones, 75% to 90% seen once. The CDR3 is 12 residues long. Germline CDR1 and CDR2: MNHNS and SASEGT. V lost 8 bases and J lost 6, with 11 bases in between. This material consisted of CD4+ or CD8+ T cells sorted from blood, taken in a trial of the OX40 agonist ivuxolimab. The gene calls are TRBV6-1 and TRBJ1-5; D gene ambiguous. The clonotype comes from an adult with an advanced solid tumor such as melanoma, head and neck, liver or kidney cancer. DNA for the CDR3: TGTGCCAGCGCAGAAGGAAGTCAGCCCCAGCATTTT. It encodes CASAEGSQPQHF.